The 12 T cell receptor beta chains below all came from one sample that was sequenced in a study of cytomegalovirus exposure and HLA in healthy donors listed by TCRdb under 2017. To prepare the library, the immunoSEQ multiplex PCR assay was applied. For the multiplex PCR, a mixture combining 60 forward primers for TCR Vbeta segments and 13 reverse primers for TCR Jbeta segments was used. What TCRdb holds here is the immuneACCESS table cut down to in-frame rearrangements. Part of the clones is not present; checked against another copy, under half of the missing clones reflect an unresolved V gene, and the others are unexplained. A total of about 120,000 clones appear in this sample, about 74% of them only once. Of the sample, about 2.5% falls within the top ten clones. The specimen sequenced was PBMCs. These receptor sequences come from a middle-aged woman in good health and CMV-seropositive.

This chain links TRBV2 with TRBJ2-7, with 14 bases matching TRBD2. CDR3 length: 14 residues. Per the germline V gene, CDR1 is SNHLY and CDR2 is FYNNEI. Unmatched junction bases numbered 5, after V lost 8 bases and J lost 5 bases. The CDR3 region is CASAGLAGGNEQYF. The CDR3 DNA is TGTGCCAGCGCCGGACTAGCGGGAGGCAACGAGCAGTACTTC.

The chain recombines TRBV5-1 with TRBJ2-7, with D possibly being TRBD2 (7 bases). V was shortened by 0 bases and J by 6 bases, with 16 bases between the two germline ends. The CDR3 consists of 15 residues. The V gene's germline CDR1 is SGHRS and CDR2 YFSETQ. CDR3 residues: CASSLGGGRTSEQYF. The CDR3 nucleotides read TGCGCCAGCAGCTTGGGGGGGGGCAGGACGAGCGAGCAGTACTTC. The entire variable domain, with the rest obtained from reference TRBV5-1 and TRBJ2-7, is as follows: KAGVTQTPRYLIKTRGQQVTLSCSPISGHRSVSWYQQTPGQGLQFLFEYFSETQRNKGNFPGRFSGRQFSNSRSEMNVSTLELGDSALYLCASSLGGGRTSEQYFGPGTRLTVT.

This chain connects TRBV10-3 to TRBJ1-5, with D possibly matching TRBD1 (6 bases). In germline, CDR1 is ENHRY, CDR2 SYGVKD. The CDR3 has 15 residues. V gave up 10 bases and J gave up 2 bases, with 18 bases separating them. This chain's CDR3 is CATRAGEGGNQPQHF. CDR3 sequence (DNA): TGTGCCACTAGGGCAGGGGAAGGAGGCAATCAGCCCCAGCATTTT.

The genes are TRBV10-3 and TRBJ2-7; 8 positions agree with TRBD2. Unmatched junction bases numbered 7, after V lost 0 bases and J lost 3 bases. The CDR3 sequence is 16 residues long. Germline values: CDR1 ENHRY, CDR2 SYGVKD. The CDR3 nucleotides read TGTGCCATCAGTGAGTCGGGTACTAGCGGCAGCTACGAGCAGTACTTC. Amino acid sequence: CAISESGTSGSYEQYF.

This rearrangement joins TRBV27 to TRBJ2-2; 12 positions match TRBD2. CDR3 length: 17 residues. The junction had 7 bases not matched to a gene; V was cut back by 4 bases and J by 4 bases. Germline loops: CDR1 MNHEY, CDR2 SMNVEV (reference sequence). The CDR3 DNA reads TGTGCCAGCAGTTCGTTTACTAGCGGGGGGACCACCGGGGAGCTGTTTTTT. Its protein product is CASSSFTSGGTTGELFF.

This chain links TRBV21-1 with TRBJ1-2; the table calls TRBD1, which could not be checked here. TRBV21-1 is a pseudogene locus. The CDR3 has 17 residues. The CDR3 sequence is CASSKKRTGTGYWGYTF. CDR3 DNA: TGTGCCAGCAGCAAAAAGAGGACAGGGACGGGCTATTGGGGCTACACCTTC.

V is TRBV9 and J is TRBJ2-4, with 8 bases that match TRBD1. The CDR3 loop spans 18 amino acids. Trimming at V came to 0 bases and at J to 0 bases, leaving 8 bases not matched to a gene. Per the germline V gene, CDR1 is SGDLS and CDR2 is YYNGEE. Here the CDR3 reads CASSVADRDSLAKNIQYF. The DNA of the CDR3 is TGTGCCAGCAGCGTAGCGGACAGGGACAGCCTAGCCAAAAACATTCAGTACTTC.

V is TRBV5-8 and J is TRBJ2-5; possible D gene TRBD2, 6 bases. Germline assignment: CDR1 SGHTS and CDR2 YDEGEE. V was shortened by 4 bases and J by 0 bases, with 13 bases between the two germline ends. The CDR3 consists of 15 residues. The CDR3 protein is CASSPRGTDQETQYF. DNA of the CDR3: TGTGCCAGCAGCCCGCGCGGGACGGACCAAGAGACCCAGTACTTC. The complete variable domain, with remaining parts taken from reference TRBV5-8 and TRBJ2-5, reads EAGVTQSPTHLIKTRGQQATLRCSPISGHTSVYWYQQALGLGLQFLLWYDEGEERNRGNFPPRFSGRQFPNYSSELNVNALELEDSALYLCASSPRGTDQETQYFGPGTRLLVL.

About this clone itself: At one boundary the junction diverges from the germline segment, which might be a read error. The chain joins TRBV30 to TRBJ2-5; the D is unclear. CDR3 length: 12 residues. Germline values: CDR1 GTSNPN, CDR2 SVGIG (reference sequence). CDR3 loop: CAWGVAVETQYF. The CDR3 DNA follows: TGTGCCTGGGGTGTGGCGGTAGAGACCCAGTACTTC.

The J gene is TRBJ1-2, the V gene TRBV6-5; 12 bases agree with TRBD1. V lost 6 bases and J lost 6; bases outside the gene matches: 5. Germline V gene data show CDR1 as MNHEY and CDR2 as SVGAGI. The CDR3 contains 14 residues. For the CDR3, the DNA is TGTGCCAGCAGGGGGGGACAGGGGGCGCATGGCTACACCTTC. Amino acid sequence: CASRGGQGAHGYTF.

This clone turned up a few times. The chain uses TRBV13 and TRBJ2-1; 12 bases map to TRBD2. The germline V gene encodes CDR1 PRHDT and CDR2 FYEKMQ (reference sequence). V gave up 5 bases and J gave up 7 bases; unmatched junction bases: 9. The CDR3 covers 16 residues. CDR3 sequence: CASSAASSGGVNEQFF. In DNA form, the CDR3 reads TGTGCCAGCAGCGCCGCCTCTAGCGGGGGGGTAAATGAGCAGTTCTTC.

A word on this clone: One junction end does not reproduce the germline sequence, and a read error may be involved. The chain recombines TRBV27 with TRBJ2-7; 11 nucleotides line up with TRBD2. Germline assignment: CDR1 MNHEY and CDR2 SMNVEV (reference sequence). This CDR3 contains 13 residues. The CDR3 loop is CASNLAGGPGQYF. For the CDR3, the DNA is TGTGCCAGCAATTTAGCGGGAGGGCCTGGGCAGTACTTC.